Described below is a single T cell receptor beta chain sequence and its context. Antigen unknown. CDR3 length equals 16 residues. Germline CDR1 and CDR2: PRHDT and FYEKMQ (reference sequence). V gave up 0 bases and J gave up 10 bases; unmatched junction bases: 6. The entry originates in a study of CD8 T cells in Susac syndrome. Looking at the study overall: There were about 6 sequenced Susac syndrome patients with active disease and about eight in remission. When their blood was taken, the Susac syndrome patients had either not yet had any therapy, were taking corticosteroids, or were taking intravenous immunoglobulin alone. Points from the study as a whole: Expansion of Susac CD8+ clones peaked in TEMRA cells and in active patients.

A quantity of about 0.45 to 1 ug RNA underwent reverse transcription using random hexamers. The amplification used immunoSEQ multiplex PCR on TCR beta CDR3; it spanned 54 Vbeta and 13 Jbeta. MiXCR was run by TCRdb on the immunoSEQ multiplex PCR reads, yielding one entry per CDR3 protein. Here the sample spans 95,000 to 150,000 distinct CDR3 sequences, just under 95% being singletons. The clonotype was recovered from a human donor with Susac syndrome. The chain is built from TRBV13 and TRBJ2-1; 13 bases are a match to TRBD2. The sample consisted of CD8+ T cells from PBMCs. CDR3 loop: CASSLGQGLAGKEQFF. The CDR3 DNA follows: TGTGCCAGCAGCTTAGGCCAGGGACTAGCGGGGAAGGAGCAGTTCTTC.